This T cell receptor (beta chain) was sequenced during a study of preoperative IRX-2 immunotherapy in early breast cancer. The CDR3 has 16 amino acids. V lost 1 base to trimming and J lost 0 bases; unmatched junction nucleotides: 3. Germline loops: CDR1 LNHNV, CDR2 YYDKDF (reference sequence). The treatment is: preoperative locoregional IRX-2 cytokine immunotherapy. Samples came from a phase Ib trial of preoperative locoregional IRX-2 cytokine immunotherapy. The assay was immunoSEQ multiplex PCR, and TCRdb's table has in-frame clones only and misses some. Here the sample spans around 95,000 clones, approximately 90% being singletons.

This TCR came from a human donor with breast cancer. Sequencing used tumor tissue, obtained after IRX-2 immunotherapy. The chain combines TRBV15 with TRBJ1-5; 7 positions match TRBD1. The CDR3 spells CATSRGDSNSNQPQHF. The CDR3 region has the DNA TGTGCCACCAGCAGAGGGGACAGTAATAGCAATCAGCCCCAGCATTTT.